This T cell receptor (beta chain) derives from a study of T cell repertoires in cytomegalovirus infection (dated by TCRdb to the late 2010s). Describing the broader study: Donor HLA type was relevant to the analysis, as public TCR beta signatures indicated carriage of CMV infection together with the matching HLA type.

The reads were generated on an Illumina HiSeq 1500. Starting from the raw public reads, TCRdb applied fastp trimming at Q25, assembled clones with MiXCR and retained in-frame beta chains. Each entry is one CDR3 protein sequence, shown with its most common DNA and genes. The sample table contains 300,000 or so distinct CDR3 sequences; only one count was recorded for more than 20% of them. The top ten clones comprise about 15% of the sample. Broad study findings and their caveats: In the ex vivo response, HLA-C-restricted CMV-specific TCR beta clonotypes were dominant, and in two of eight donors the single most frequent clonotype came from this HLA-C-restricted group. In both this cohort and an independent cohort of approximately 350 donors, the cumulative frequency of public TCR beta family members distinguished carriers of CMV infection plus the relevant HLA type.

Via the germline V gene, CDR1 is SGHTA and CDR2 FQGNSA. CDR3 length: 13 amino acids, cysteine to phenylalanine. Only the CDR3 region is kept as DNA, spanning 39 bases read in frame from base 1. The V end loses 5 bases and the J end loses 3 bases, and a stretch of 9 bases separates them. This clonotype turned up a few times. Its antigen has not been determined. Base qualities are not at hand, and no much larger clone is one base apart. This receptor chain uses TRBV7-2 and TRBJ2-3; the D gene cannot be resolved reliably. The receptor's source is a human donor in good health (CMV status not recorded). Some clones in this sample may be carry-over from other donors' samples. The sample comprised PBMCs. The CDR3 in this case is CASSPYPTDTQYF. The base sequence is TGTGCCAGCAGCCCTTACCCTACAGATACGCAGTATTTT.